This T cell receptor beta chain was identified during a study of T cell responses to AZD1222 COVID-19 vaccine. Study background: Analysis merged second doses at about 4 or about 12 weeks. Study-level points and caveats: There were mostly white British donors and more females than males, and clonal diversity was possibly underestimated.

The protocol was immunoSEQ multiplex PCR, while the TCRdb copy is restricted to in-frame clones and leaves out a portion. The sample has about 140,000 clones, roughly 90% seen once. V was pared by 6 bases and J by 5 bases, with 19 bases between. Germline CDR1 is SGHTA and CDR2 is FQGNSA. The CDR3 is 15 residues long. With regard to this clone: The target antigen is unknown.

The receptor was isolated from an adult in good health. V is TRBV7-2 and J is TRBJ2-5, with a weak D call TRBD1 (5 bases). Sequencing was performed on peripheral blood, taken on day 0 of AZD1222 vaccination. The CDR3 DNA sequence: TGTGCCAGCAGGCAGGGTCGGAGTGAGGATGAGACCCAGTACTTC. Protein product: CASRQGRSEDETQYF. Using reference TRBV7-2 and TRBJ2-5 for the parts outside the CDR3, the full variable domain is GAGVSQSPSNKVTEKGKDVELRCDPISGHTALYWYRQSLGQGLEFLIYFQGNSAPDKSGLPSDRFSAERTGGSVSTLTIQRTQQEDSAVYLCASRQGRSEDETQYFGPGTRLLVL.